The following is a T cell receptor beta chain sequence with its context. This CDR3 comprises 17 residues. V lost 0 bases and J lost 9; bases outside the gene matches: 15. In germline, CDR1 is LGHNA, CDR2 YNFKEQ. Here immunoSEQ multiplex PCR was the method, and the copy in TCRdb shows in-frame clones only, minus some. Among about 64,000 clones listed, more than 75% were seen once. This entry is derived from a study of glioma-infiltrating T cells after dendritic cell vaccination. Isocitrate dehydrogenase mutation was absent in all glioblastoma patients. The origin of this receptor is a human donor with glioblastoma. The material sequenced was blood, taken before dendritic cell vaccination. The chain combines TRBV4-2 with TRBJ2-5, with 8 bases aligning to TRBD2. CDR3 DNA sequence: TGTGCCAGCAGCCAAGATCAGCTAGGGGCGGGGGGCCGGGCCCAGTACTTC. Its translation is CASSQDQLGAGGRAQYF.